The 22 T cell receptor beta chains given below trace back to one sample, sequenced in a study of T cell changes during pregnancy in multiple sclerosis (dated by TCRdb to between 2017 and 2020). The library was produced with the immunoSEQ multiplex PCR assay. Not all clones reach the TCRdb copy of this immuneACCESS table, which keeps in-frame sequences only. Checked studies attribute under half of the gap to unresolved V genes and leave the rest unexplained. The sample table holds 90,000 to 120,000 clones, of which approximately 90% were seen once. 3% to 3.5% of the sample comes from the top ten. The source was peripheral blood, collected after pregnancy. The receptors come from a female donor with multiple sclerosis, enrolled in a pregnancy study.

Details on this clone: Germline is not matched at one junction end, which may reflect a read error. The CDR3 DNA reads TGTGCCAGCAGCGAAGCAGCCGGGACAGGGATTAATGAAAAACTGTTTTTT. This encodes CASSEAAGTGINEKLFF. The rearrangement joins TRBV6-1 to TRBJ1-4; 9 positions match TRBD1. There are 17 residues in the CDR3. Germline CDR1 is MNHNS and CDR2 is SASEGT.

This chain connects TRBV9 to TRBJ1-1; D not resolved. The V gene's germline CDR1 is SGDLS and CDR2 YYNGEE. The CDR3 loop spans 14 amino acids. V dropped 2 bases and J dropped 4 bases, with 12 bases sitting between them. CDR3 residues: CASSVLHGVTEAFF. The CDR3 DNA follows: TGTGCCAGCAGCGTGCTTCACGGGGTCACTGAAGCTTTCTTT.

This chain uses TRBV7-8 with TRBJ2-1; 10 nucleotides match TRBD2. CDR3 length: 20 residues. Germline loops: CDR1 SGHVS, CDR2 FQNEAQ. Losses at the gene ends were 1 base for V and 3 bases for J; bases not matched to a gene: 15. The CDR3 nucleotides are TGTGCCAGCAGCTTAGAAGGTAGCGGGGGGTCCCCTCGATACTACAATGAGCAGTTCTTC. Translation: CASSLEGSGGSPRYYNEQFF.

V and J are TRBV7-9 and TRBJ2-7, with 11 bases lining up with TRBD2. The germline V gene has CDR1 SEHNR and CDR2 FQNEAQ (reference sequence). J gave up 1 base and V 2 bases, and 4 bases lay outside the gene matches. This CDR3 has 16 residues. CDR3 DNA sequence: TGTGCCAGCAGCTTAACTAGCGGGGGAGGATCCTACGAGCAGTACTTC. Its protein is CASSLTSGGGSYEQYF.

The V call is TRBV6-5, the J call TRBJ1-5; possible D gene TRBD1, 6 bases. Germline V gene lookup returns CDR1 MNHEY and CDR2 SVGAGI. Between the trimmed V and J ends, which lost 9 bases and 6 bases, there was a span of 12 bases. There are 12 residues in the CDR3. The CDR3 DNA is TGTGCCAGTGGCAGGGGCCGTCAGCCCCAGCATTTT. Translation: CASGRGRQPQHF.

The chain uses TRBV5-4 and TRBJ2-7; D gene ambiguous. The V and J ends lost 4 bases and 6 bases respectively, with 20 bases between them. The germline V gene encodes CDR1 SGHNT and CDR2 YYREEE (reference sequence). This CDR3 contains 15 residues. The DNA of the CDR3 is TGTGCCAGCAGCCATGCTGCCAATCTAGTTTCCGAGCAGTACTTC. Its protein is CASSHAANLVSEQYF.

V usage is TRBV6-5 and J usage is TRBJ2-7; D call uncertain. Looked up from germline, CDR1 is MNHEY and CDR2 is SVGAGI. This CDR3 comprises 14 residues. Trimming cost V 2 bases and J 0 bases, with 8 bases left between them. The DNA of the CDR3 is TGTGCCAGCAGTTACAACCGAGACTCCTACGAGCAGTACTTC. Translated, it gives CASSYNRDSYEQYF.

The J gene is TRBJ1-3, the V gene TRBV10-3; D remains ambiguous. V lost 5 bases and J 4 bases, leaving 18 bases between the germline ends. The CDR3 runs to 16 residues. Germline V gene lookup returns CDR1 ENHRY and CDR2 SYGVKD. The CDR3 nucleotides read TGTGCCATCAGTCCTCGGGATCCTGGGGAAGGAAACACCATATATTTT. Residues: CAISPRDPGEGNTIYF.

The chain couples TRBV7-9 to TRBJ2-1; 9 bases are shared with TRBD1. The CDR3 runs 16 residues. Per germline, CDR1 SEHNR and CDR2 FQNEAQ (reference sequence). V was pared by 5 bases and J by 9 bases, with 14 bases of the junction left unmatched. CDR3 loop: CASSRWAQGALSEQFF. CDR3 bases: TGTGCCAGCAGCCGCTGGGCACAGGGGGCGCTCAGTGAGCAGTTCTTC.

The J gene is TRBJ2-6, the V gene TRBV30, with 8 nucleotides matching TRBD1. In germline, CDR1 is GTSNPN, CDR2 SVGIG (reference sequence). J gave up 3 bases and V 4 bases, and 2 bases lay outside the gene matches. This CDR3 region has 14 residues. The CDR3 DNA sequence: TGTGCCTGGACACAGGGGGTTGGGGCCAACGTCCTGACTTTC. Translation: CAWTQGVGANVLTF.

The chain recombines TRBV9 with TRBJ2-1, with TRBD2 identical over 11 bases. The CDR3 is 17 residues long. V was clipped by 0 bases and J by 8 bases; unmatched bases: 10. CDR1 is SGDLS and CDR2 is YYNGEE in the germline V gene. This chain's CDR3 is CASSVDTSGGLKDEQFF. The CDR3 DNA sequence: TGTGCCAGCAGCGTAGACACTAGCGGGGGTCTAAAGGATGAGCAGTTCTTC.

The rearrangement joins TRBV2 to TRBJ1-5, with unresolved D. The germline V gene has CDR1 SNHLY and CDR2 FYNNEI. Trimming removed 4 bases at V and 0 bases at J, with 10 bases between. The CDR3 loop spans 15 amino acids. CDR3 coding DNA: TGTGCCAGCAGTGTATCTGTCTATAGCAATCAGCCCCAGCATTTT. Translating it yields CASSVSVYSNQPQHF. The whole variable domain, filled in from reference TRBV2 and TRBJ1-5, reads EPEVTQTPSHQVTQMGQEVILRCVPISNHLYFYWYRQILGQKVEFLVSFYNNEISEKSEIFDDQFSVERPDGSNFTLKIRSTKLEDSAMYFCASSVSVYSNQPQHFGDGTRLSIL.

The genes are TRBV6-1 and TRBJ1-2; a possible D gene is TRBD1 (5 bases). The V end was cut by 4 bases, the J end by 6 bases, with 24 bases between. Germline V gives CDR1 MNHNS, CDR2 SASEGT. The length of the CDR3 is 17 residues. CDR3 sequence reads: CASSVVGENRLLDGYTF. DNA of the CDR3: TGTGCCAGCAGTGTTGTCGGCGAAAACAGGCTGTTGGATGGCTACACCTTC.

This chain links TRBV6-6 with TRBJ2-5; D gene ambiguous. Trimming took 0 bases from V and 2 from J, leaving 10 bases between them. Germline lookup yields CDR1 MNHNY and CDR2 SVGAGI (reference sequence). The CDR3 has 15 residues. In DNA, the CDR3 is TGTGCCAGCAGTTACTCGGCCAGTTTACAAGAGACCCAGTACTTC. Protein: CASSYSASLQETQYF.

The CDR3 DNA reads as TGTGCCAGCAGCCAAGGGTCGGGGGAATCCTACAATGAGCAGTTCTTC. Protein sequence: CASSQGSGESYNEQFF. The rearrangement uses TRBV4-2 and TRBJ2-1; perhaps TRBD2 as D (6 bases). The CDR3 has 16 amino acids. Germline CDR1 LGHNA, CDR2 YNFKEQ. Trimming cost V 1 base and J 1 base, with 11 bases left between them.

This clone was detected only once. The same CDR3 arises from other DNA sequences in this sample as well. V and J are TRBV5-1 and TRBJ2-7; D may be TRBD1 (6 bases). The CDR3 runs 12 residues. Deletions cut 2 bases from V and 4 bases from J, with 7 bases between. Germline CDR1 and CDR2: SGHRS and YFSETQ. The CDR3 DNA is TGCGCCAGCAGCTTACAGGGATACGAGCAGTACTTC. Its protein product is CASSLQGYEQYF.

The chain has TRBV27 and TRBJ1-1; D gene uncertain. The germline V gene has CDR1 MNHEY and CDR2 SMNVEV (reference sequence). The CDR3 is 14 amino acids. V was cut by 2 bases and J by 2 bases, with 9 bases left in between. DNA of the CDR3: TGTGCCAGCAGTTTAGTCCCCAGAAACACTGAAGCTTTCTTT. It specifies CASSLVPRNTEAFF.

This chain's CDR3 is CASPGKPTDTQYF. CDR3 DNA: TGTGCCAGCCCCGGGAAACCCACAGATACGCAGTATTTT. J is TRBJ2-3 and V is TRBV2; possibly TRBD2 for D (5 bases). CDR3 length: 13 residues. The germline V gene has CDR1 SNHLY and CDR2 FYNNEI. V gave up 8 bases and J gave up 2 bases, with 11 bases separating them.

This chain links TRBV19 with TRBJ1-6; 9 nucleotides line up with TRBD1. Germline V gives CDR1 LNHDA, CDR2 SQIVND (reference sequence). CDR3 length: 15 residues. The trim removed 1 base at V and 9 bases at J, leaving 4 bases unmatched. CDR3 sequence: CASSIVGQGRSPLHF. The CDR3 coding sequence is TGTGCCAGTAGTATAGTGGGACAGGGTCGTTCACCCCTCCACTTT.

The rearrangement links TRBV11-2 to TRBJ1-2, with D possibly matching TRBD1 (5 bases). Germline V CDR1 and CDR2: SGHAT, FQNNGV. The CDR3 covers 14 residues. Trimming pared 5 bases from V and 2 bases from J, leaving 12 bases between. The DNA for the CDR3 is TGTGCCAGCAGCACCAGGGCAGGGAACTATGGCTACACCTTC. It encodes CASSTRAGNYGYTF.

This clone was counted only a few times. Other DNA sequences from this sample encode an identical CDR3 as well. The gene calls are TRBV15 and TRBJ1-5; the D gene is possibly TRBD1 (5 bases). Between the trimmed V and J ends, which lost 0 bases and 2 bases, there was a span of 5 bases. Germline V gene sequence: CDR1 LNHNV, CDR2 YYDKDF (reference sequence). The CDR3 loop spans 14 amino acids. CDR3 amino acids: CATSRDRGNQPQHF. CDR3 bases: TGTGCCACCAGCAGAGACAGGGGCAATCAGCCCCAGCATTTT. Complete variable domain (other parts from reference TRBV15 and TRBJ1-5): DAMVIQNPRYQVTQFGKPVTLSCSQTLNHNVMYWYQQKSSQAPKLLFHYYDKDFNNEADTPDNFQSRRPNTSFCFLDIRSPGLGDTAMYLCATSRDRGNQPQHFGDGTRLSIL.

V usage is TRBV7-9 and J usage is TRBJ2-3; possible D gene TRBD2, 6 bases. The V gene lost 1 base and the J gene lost 0 bases, with 11 bases spanning the gap. CDR3 length: 16 residues. The V gene's germline CDR1 is SEHNR and CDR2 FQNEAQ (reference sequence). The chain's CDR3 is CASSLGGGESTDTQYF. CDR3 sequence (DNA): TGTGCCAGCAGCTTAGGGGGCGGGGAGAGCACAGATACGCAGTATTTT.